This TCR beta chain was documented in a study of blood T cells in healthy people across ages. V lost 0 bases and J lost 4; bases outside the gene matches: 7. The germline V gene has CDR1 SGDLS and CDR2 YYNGEE. The CDR3 spans 16 residues. Using a J-beta primer mix together with a sample-barcoded 5' primer, a second PCR was run for roughly 6 to 11 cycles. MiXCR, applied by TCRdb to the 5' RACE reads, yields one record per CDR3 protein. The sample has 1.5 million to 2 million distinct CDR3 sequences, 40% to 55% seen once; the top ten hold about 2.1%. V and J are TRBV9 and TRBJ2-5; 9 nucleotides line up with TRBD2. The sample comprised blood. This sequence was found in a woman aged 40 to 55 in good health. This CDR3 reads CASSVVANSGGETQYF. CDR3 sequence (DNA): TGTGCCAGCAGCGTAGTCGCGAATAGCGGGGGAGAGACCCAGTACTTC.